These T cell receptor beta chains were read from a single sample in a study of OX40 agonist ivuxolimab in advanced cancers. Data came from immunoSEQ multiplex PCR; TCRdb stores just in-frame clones and leaves some out. The sample has approximately 27,000 clones, roughly 87% seen once. The sample in question was CD4+ or CD8+ T cells sorted from blood, obtained in a trial of the OX40 agonist ivuxolimab. These receptors all come from an adult with an advanced solid tumor such as melanoma, head and neck, liver or kidney cancer. CDR3s include the opening cysteine and the closing phenylalanine or tryptophan.

V gene,J gene,CDR3 protein
TRBV29-1,TRBJ2-1,CSVLGQSNYNEQFF
TRBV27,TRBJ2-7,CASSSFSGYPAYEQYF
TRBV6-5,TRBJ1-2,CASSLAGHYGYTF
TRBV7-8,TRBJ1-4,CASSSGQFNEKLFF
TRBV6-1,-,CASSGRDSWSSYEQYF
TRBV29-1,TRBJ2-5,CSVETGVETQYF
TRBV28,TRBJ2-5,CASSFGWGAGGGETQYF
TRBV5-1,TRBJ1-4,CASKPGERYNEKLFF
TRBV2,TRBJ1-4,CASSEDRVANEKLFF
TRBV27,TRBJ2-1,CASGGPYNEQFF
TRBV27,TRBJ2-3,CASSPLTGLGTDTQYF
TRBV4-1,TRBJ2-3,CASSRTGVGTDTQYF
TRBV9,TRBJ2-1,CASSVYGERGNEQFF
TRBV15,TRBJ1-5,CATSRGLTANQPQHF
TRBV28,TRBJ1-1,CASSLIQGNTEAFF
TRBV29-1,TRBJ2-1,CSVGASGRYNEQFF
TRBV9,TRBJ2-5,CASSVGGGETQYF
TRBV5-1,TRBJ2-7,CASSTSGGSYEQYF
TRBV2,TRBJ2-7,CASTGVLDLEQYF
TRBV13,TRBJ1-1,CASSPDQGQLNTEAFF
TRBV7-2,TRBJ2-3,CASSPRDRGSTDTQYF
TRBV4-2,TRBJ2-7,CASSPGGYEQYF
TRBV2,TRBJ2-7,CATLLAGPYEQYF
TRBV9,TRBJ1-2,CASSPPDGGLGYTF
TRBV7-7,TRBJ2-1,CASSSYSSAEQFF
TRBV7-2,TRBJ1-3,CASSSDPSSGNTIYF
TRBV7-9,TRBJ2-3,CASSAYLDRAIDTQYF
TRBV27,TRBJ2-7,CASSRDSSYEQYF
TRBV6-5,TRBJ2-7,CASSYGGPGGEQYF
TRBV7-9,TRBJ2-7,CASSLYNRADEQYF
TRBV5-6,TRBJ2-7,CASRRMWRTGVNEQYF
TRBV9,TRBJ1-1,CASSVDTGGTEAFF
TRBV9,TRBJ1-1,CASSHSRKGATEAFF
TRBV11-2,TRBJ2-7,CASSASPEQYF
TRBV20-1,TRBJ1-1,CSAFLNTEAFF
TRBV28,TRBJ2-5,CASSPLTAAGGIQETQYF
TRBV6-1,TRBJ2-7,CASSYLAGQYF
TRBV6-6,TRBJ2-3,CASSYETSGRAAQYF
TRBV5-6,TRBJ1-1,CASSVEGRGTEAFF
TRBV7-6,TRBJ1-2,CASSFRTGDYGYTF
TRBV27,TRBJ2-1,CASSTTGDEQFF
TRBV30,TRBJ1-5,CAWSVRQGRYQPQHF
TRBV7-6,TRBJ2-2,CASSPGTGGWTGELFF
TRBV30,TRBJ2-7,CAWRDPTDEQYF
TRBV9,TRBJ2-7,CASSVRSGQGDEQYF
TRBV7-6,TRBJ2-5,CASSPGPGTEETQYF
TRBV6-6,TRBJ1-3,CASSTGSGNTIYF
TRBV10-2,TRBJ1-1,CASSAQTGLNTEAFF
TRBV7-7,TRBJ2-3,CASSLRGSVSGSTDTQYF
TRBV9,TRBJ2-3,CASSATTGAPSTDTQYF
TRBV25-1,TRBJ2-2,CASRMDRNTGELFF
TRBV18,TRBJ1-5,CASSPTTNQPQHF
TRBV5-4,TRBJ2-2,CASSIAGTGELFF
TRBV9,TRBJ2-3,CASSVEGRESTDTQYF
TRBV18,TRBJ2-1,CASSPASSYNEQFF
TRBV5-4,TRBJ2-2,CASSLGLGAGELFF
TRBV7-3,TRBJ2-1,CASSLTGVGGRAPNEQFF
TRBV7-3,TRBJ2-3,CASSGTGGPLDTQYF
TRBV29-1,TRBJ1-1,CSAADGNTEAFF